This is a list of T cell receptor beta chains from one sample in a study of control samples from healthy donors and cancer patients. The method was immunoSEQ multiplex PCR; TCRdb's version includes in-frame clones alone and lacks a portion of them. The table includes tens of thousands of clones, roughly 90% detected once. Sequencing was done on a sample of PBMCs. The receptors were sampled from a man between 60 and 70 years old with colorectal cancer. Both conserved end residues are part of each CDR3. A D gene is named only where the DNA matches it firmly. The size entry is marked missing in some rows and otherwise reads once, few, many or a size class.

V gene	CDR3 length	clone size	D gene	J gene	CDR3 DNA	CDR3 protein
TRBV5-1	17	-	TRBD1	TRBJ1-6	TGCGCCAGCAGCTCTCTTACCGGGGGACAGCCAAATTCACCCCTCCACTTT	CASSSLTGGQPNSPLHF
TRBV6-5	14	-	TRBD1	TRBJ1-5	TGTGCCAGCAGTCGACAGGGGACAGGCCAGCCCCAGCATTTT	CASSRQGTGQPQHF
TRBV2	13	-	-	TRBJ2-1	TGTGCCAGCAGTAGAGACACCCACAATGAGCAGTTCTTC	CASSRDTHNEQFF
TRBV2	13	-	-	TRBJ1-2	TGTGCCAGCAGTGAAACGGTCCGGGGTTTCTACACCTTC	CASSETVRGFYTF
TRBV6-5	11	-	-	TRBJ1-2	TGTGCCAGCAGTCCAGGGGCTGGCTACACCTTC	CASSPGAGYTF
TRBV5-4	15	once	TRBD2	TRBJ2-3	TGTGCCAGCAGCCTCAGTAGCGGGTACACAGATACGCAGTATTTT	CASSLSSGYTDTQYF
TRBV12-3/TRBV12-4	13	-	-	TRBJ1-1	TGTGCCAGCAACCCCAGCGGTGGAGCTGAAGCTTTCTTT	CASNPSGGAEAFF
TRBV9	15	-	TRBD1	TRBJ2-7	TGTGCCAGCAGCCCCCGACAGGGTGTAATCTACGAGCAGTACTTC	CASSPRQGVIYEQYF
TRBV2	15	-	TRBD2	TRBJ2-5	TGTGCCAGCAGTCCCCGGGGGGACCACCAAGAGACCCAGTACTTC	CASSPRGDHQETQYF
TRBV7-9	13	-	TRBD2	TRBJ2-2	TGTGCCAGCACCCCGGGGGGCACCGGGGAGCTGTTTTTT	CASTPGGTGELFF
TRBV7-8	15	-	-	TRBJ2-3	TGTGCCAGCAGCTTAGTGGCAGGGGGCACAGATACGCAGTATTTT	CASSLVAGGTDTQYF
TRBV18	16	-	-	TRBJ2-2	TGTGCCAGCTCCCCGACCCAGTTCGCGAACACCGGGGAGCTGTTTTTT	CASSPTQFANTGELFF
TRBV27	19	few	TRBD2	TRBJ2-3	TGTGCCAGCAGTTCCATGGTGGCTAGCGGGGGGGTAGTCACAGATACGCAGTATTTT	CASSSMVASGGVVTDTQYF